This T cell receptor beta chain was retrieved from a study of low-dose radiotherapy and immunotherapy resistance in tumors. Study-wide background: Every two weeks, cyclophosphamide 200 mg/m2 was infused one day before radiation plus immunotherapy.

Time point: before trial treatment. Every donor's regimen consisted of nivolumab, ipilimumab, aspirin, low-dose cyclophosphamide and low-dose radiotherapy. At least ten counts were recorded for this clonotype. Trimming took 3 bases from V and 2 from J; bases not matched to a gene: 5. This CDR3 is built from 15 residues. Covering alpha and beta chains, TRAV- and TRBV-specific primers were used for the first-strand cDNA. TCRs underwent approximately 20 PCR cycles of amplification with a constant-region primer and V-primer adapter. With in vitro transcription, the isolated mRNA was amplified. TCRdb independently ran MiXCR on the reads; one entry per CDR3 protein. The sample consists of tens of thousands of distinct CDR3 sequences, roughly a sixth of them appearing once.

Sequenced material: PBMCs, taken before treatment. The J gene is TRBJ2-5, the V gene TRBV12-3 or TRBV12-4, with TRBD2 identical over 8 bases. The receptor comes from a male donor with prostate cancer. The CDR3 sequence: CASSFRSSGQETQYF. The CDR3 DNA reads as TGTGCCAGCAGTTTTCGGTCTAGCGGGCAAGAGACCCAGTACTTC.